What follows describes a single T cell receptor (beta chain). The antigen is undetermined. The source of the sample is a study of response to subunit inactivated influenza vaccine. Notes on the study in general: Authors suggested each seasonal flu vaccination may recruit only limited numbers of new T cells.

TCRdb recomputed calls from the RT-PCR reads with MiXCR, one row per CDR3 protein. The profile covers around 490,000 distinct CDR3 sequences, with less than 8% appearing a single time and over 10% taken by the ten largest. The CDR3 loop spans 15 amino acids. V was cut by 3 bases and J by 9 bases, with 15 bases left in between. The rearrangement links TRBV12-3 or TRBV12-4 to TRBJ1-6, with D possibly being TRBD1 (5 bases). The clonotype was recovered from a man between 50 and 69 years old who received an inactivated influenza vaccine. The source material was PBMCs from blood, sampled approximately 25 months after vaccination. The CDR3 coding sequence is TGTGCCAGCAGTTTTCTGGGGCAGGCTGGTTCACCCCTCCACTTT. Its translation: CASSFLGQAGSPLHF.